This T cell receptor (beta chain) was identified in a study of cytomegalovirus exposure and HLA in healthy donors. Across the whole study: About 180 million T cells yielded over 90 million unique TCR beta sequences in earlier analysis. Findings and limits, study-wide: Because they were indistinguishable, some V segments, including TRBV6-2 and TRBV6-3, were excluded.

About this clone itself: The target antigen is unknown. The sample contains more than one DNA sequence encoding this CDR3.

This CDR3 is 13 amino acids long. The trim removed 3 bases at V and 6 bases at J, leaving 2 bases unmatched. The germline gives CDR1 SGHVS, CDR2 FNYEAQ. The PCR ran on 60 Vbeta and 13 Jbeta primers. The method was immunoSEQ multiplex PCR; TCRdb's version includes in-frame clones alone and lacks a portion of them. Among about 120,000 clones listed, 80% to 90% were seen once. Sequenced input: PBMCs. The chain carries TRBV7-6 and TRBJ1-2; 9 bases agree with TRBD1. This receptor was obtained from a man aged 35-49 years in good health and CMV-seronegative. The CDR3 nucleotides read TGTGCCAGCAGCTTGAGACAGGGGGATGGCTACACCTTC. Translated, it gives CASSLRQGDGYTF.